These 3 T cell receptor beta chains originate from one sample sequenced in a study of cytomegalovirus exposure and HLA in healthy donors. The PCR used 60 Vbeta and 13 Jbeta primers. The method was immunoSEQ multiplex PCR; TCRdb's version includes in-frame clones alone and lacks a portion of them. The sample yields some 170,000 clones, roughly four fifths seen once. The sample taken for sequencing was PBMCs. The receptors stem from a man aged 50-60 years in good health and CMV-seropositive.

The genes are TRBV9 and TRBJ1-5; 12 bases agree with TRBD1. Germline lookup yields CDR1 SGDLS and CDR2 YYNGEE. The CDR3 runs 15 residues. Trimming removed 3 bases from V and 11 bases from J; junction bases left unmatched: 9. The CDR3 bases are TGTGCCAGCAGCGCTGGCGGGACAGGGGGCGAGGCCCAGCATTTT. It encodes CASSAGGTGGEAQHF.

The chain is built from TRBV7-2 and TRBJ2-7, with 8 positions matching TRBD1. This CDR3 is built from 15 residues. Germline loops: CDR1 SGHTA, CDR2 FQGNSA. J lost 2 bases, V lost 1 base, and 4 bases had no gene match. The CDR3 region is CASSLGQGTTYEQYF. The CDR3 DNA follows: TGTGCCAGCAGCTTAGGACAGGGGACGACCTACGAGCAGTACTTC.

The chain combines TRBV2 with TRBJ2-1; the D gene is possibly TRBD2 (6 bases). Trimming shortened V by 7 bases and J by 2 bases, and 18 bases separated the two germline ends. This CDR3 has 16 amino acids. Per the germline V gene, CDR1 is SNHLY and CDR2 is FYNNEI. The CDR3 loop reads CASTRTNRRTYNEQFF. The CDR3 nucleotides read TGTGCCAGCACCAGGACTAATCGGAGGACCTACAATGAGCAGTTCTTC.